The 19 T cell receptor beta chains reported below all come from one sample, sequenced in a study of shared clonotypes between healthy human individuals. Data came from immunoSEQ multiplex PCR; TCRdb stores just in-frame clones and leaves some out. This table has 2 million to 2.5 million clones, about 94% appearing once. Sequencing used naive CD4+ T cells sorted from blood. Sample subset: CD45RA+ positively selected. These receptors were taken from a young man in good health.

This rearrangement joins TRBV30 to TRBJ2-5, with TRBD1 identical over 9 bases. The V and J ends lost 2 bases and 5 bases, in that order; junction bases with no gene match: 6. CDR1 GTSNPN and CDR2 SVGIG come from the germline V gene (reference sequence). The CDR3 loop spans 14 amino acids. The CDR3 loop reads CAWSRPGTGETQYF. The CDR3 DNA follows: TGTGCCTGGAGTCGTCCCGGGACAGGGGAGACCCAGTACTTC.

The chain uses TRBV5-6 and TRBJ2-7; TRBD2 matches at 8 bases. V lost 1 base and J lost 2; bases outside the gene matches: 17. The CDR3 has 19 amino acids. Germline CDR1 SGHDT, CDR2 YYEEEE. The CDR3 sequence is CASSLRRQGRKRGTYEQYF. The CDR3 bases are TGTGCCAGCAGCTTGCGGCGGCAAGGTCGTAAGCGGGGGACCTACGAGCAGTACTTC.

This clone was recorded once. The chain has TRBV7-9 and TRBJ1-6; D unclear. CDR3 length: 16 amino acids. Germline CDR1 reads SEHNR; CDR2 reads FQNEAQ (reference sequence). V was trimmed by 2 bases and J by 9 bases, leaving 17 bases between them. The CDR3 sequence is CASSLFTPVGGSPLHF. The CDR3 DNA reads TGTGCCAGCAGCTTATTCACCCCGGTGGGTGGTTCACCCCTCCACTTT.

The CDR3 reads CASSRSPEAFF. The DNA of the CDR3 is TGTGCCAGCAGTCGGAGTCCTGAAGCTTTCTTT. This chain uses TRBV2 with TRBJ1-1, with unresolved D. This CDR3 is built from 11 residues. Trimming stripped 5 bases from V and 6 bases from J, with 7 bases between. Per the germline V gene, CDR1 is SNHLY and CDR2 is FYNNEI.

The chain recombines TRBV7-8 with TRBJ2-7; 13 positions agree with TRBD2. The V gene's germline CDR1 is SGHVS and CDR2 FQNEAQ. Trimming at V came to 3 bases and at J to 4 bases, leaving 12 bases not matched to a gene. This CDR3 spans 18 amino acids. The CDR3 region is CASSFRTSGSLGRYEQYF. In DNA, the CDR3 is TGTGCCAGCAGCTTTCGGACTAGCGGGAGTTTGGGCCGATACGAGCAGTACTTC.

Comments on this clone: Within the sample, other DNA sequences also encode this same CDR3. The chain combines TRBV5-1 with TRBJ2-5; D ambiguous. V lost 5 bases to trimming and J lost 5 bases, with 10 bases between them. From germline, CDR1 is SGHRS and CDR2 YFSETQ. The CDR3 length is 12 residues. DNA for the CDR3: TGCGCCAGCAGTACGGATTGGGAGACCCAGTACTTC. Its translation: CASSTDWETQYF.

Concerning this clone itself: The sample has other DNA sequences that encode this CDR3 too. The chain combines TRBV2 with TRBJ1-4, with a possible D match to TRBD1 (5 bases). V gave up 6 bases and J gave up 4 bases, with 6 bases separating them. In germline, CDR1 is SNHLY, CDR2 FYNNEI. CDR3 length equals 12 residues. The CDR3 loop is CASRGDNEKLFF. CDR3 nucleotide sequence: TGTGCCAGCAGGGGGGATAATGAAAAACTGTTTTTT.

For this clone: This specimen includes other DNA sequences encoding the same CDR3. This sequence joins TRBV15 and TRBJ2-7; D is ambiguous. V shed 3 bases and J shed 0 bases, with 3 bases lying between them. This CDR3 region has 12 residues. The germline V gene has CDR1 LNHNV and CDR2 YYDKDF (reference sequence). The CDR3 sequence is CATSRDSYEQYF. The CDR3 nucleotides read TGTGCCACCAGCAGGGACTCCTACGAGCAGTACTTC.

This chain links TRBV5-1 with TRBJ2-7; D perhaps matches TRBD1 (6 bases). Trimming took 1 base from V and 0 from J, leaving 11 bases between them. The CDR3 length is 15 residues. Germline V gene lookup returns CDR1 SGHRS and CDR2 YFSETQ. CDR3 bases: TGCGCCAGCAGCTTGCCACAGGGTAGCTCCTACGAGCAGTACTTC. Translating gives CASSLPQGSSYEQYF. The full variable domain, rest sourced from reference TRBV5-1 and TRBJ2-7, is KAGVTQTPRYLIKTRGQQVTLSCSPISGHRSVSWYQQTPGQGLQFLFEYFSETQRNKGNFPGRFSGRQFSNSRSEMNVSTLELGDSALYLCASSLPQGSSYEQYFGPGTRLTVT.

V gene TRBV15 combines with J gene TRBJ2-4, with D tentatively TRBD1 (6 bases). CDR1 LNHNV and CDR2 YYDKDF come from the germline V gene (reference sequence). The CDR3 length is 16 residues. Trimming left V 4 bases short and J 3 bases short, with 16 bases between. CDR3 protein: CATSTDRLGIKNIQYF. CDR3 nucleotide sequence: TGTGCCACCAGCACAGACAGGCTGGGTATCAAAAACATTCAGTACTTC.

The chain employs TRBV19 and TRBJ2-5; 7 bases fit TRBD1. After removal of 5 bases from V and 2 bases from J, the junction contained 5 bases not matched to a gene. The CDR3 sequence is 14 residues long. The germline V gene encodes CDR1 LNHDA and CDR2 SQIVND (reference sequence). The CDR3 DNA reads TGTGCCAGTAGTCAGGACAGGAGTCAAGAGACCCAGTACTTC. Protein sequence: CASSQDRSQETQYF.

This chain joins TRBV4-1 and TRBJ2-4, with TRBD2 matching 10 bases. Germline CDR1 MGHRA, CDR2 YSYEKL. Trimming took 0 bases from V and 9 from J; bases not matched to a gene: 17. The CDR3 length is 19 residues. The CDR3 protein is CASSQDSISGRPVEGIQYF. In DNA form, the CDR3 reads TGCGCCAGCAGCCAAGATTCGATTAGCGGGAGGCCCGTTGAGGGCATTCAGTACTTC.

The chain uses TRBV28 and TRBJ1-2, with a tentative D call TRBD1 (5 bases). Trimming took off 4 bases at V and 6 bases at J, with 24 bases between the two ends. CDR3 length: 17 amino acids. Germline CDR1 reads MDHEN; CDR2 reads SYDVKM. CDR3 nucleotide sequence: TGTGCCAGCAGTTCCGTCGTTTCGTTTCCGACGGGGGATGGCTACACCTTC. Translation gives CASSSVVSFPTGDGYTF.

The chain is built from TRBV10-1 and TRBJ1-1; unclear D gene. Germline values: CDR1 WNHNN, CDR2 SYGVQD (reference sequence). V was shortened by 8 bases and J by 1 base, with 11 bases between the two germline ends. This CDR3 comprises 13 residues. CDR3 sequence reads: CASSLSGNTEAFF. CDR3 coding DNA: TGCGCCAGCTCCCTATCCGGGAACACTGAAGCTTTCTTT.

Here the CDR3 DNA reads TGTGCCAGCAGCTTAGTGGTGACAGCCCAGAGGATGAACACTGAAGCTTTCTTT. The encoded protein is CASSLVVTAQRMNTEAFF. The gene calls are TRBV7-9 and TRBJ1-1; the D gene is possibly TRBD1 (5 bases). This CDR3 has 18 residues. V was pared by 1 base and J by 0 bases, with 18 bases between. Germline assignment: CDR1 SEHNR and CDR2 FQNEAQ (reference sequence).

V and J are TRBV7-2 and TRBJ2-7; no firm D call. Germline-derived CDR1 and CDR2 are SGHTA and FQGNSA. V gave up 3 bases and J gave up 4 bases, with 10 bases separating them. The CDR3 spans 13 residues. For the CDR3, the DNA is TGTGCCAGCAGCTTTCAGGAAGTTTACGAGCAGTACTTC. This sequence encodes CASSFQEVYEQYF.

This chain uses TRBV28 with TRBJ2-7; a possible D gene is TRBD1 (5 bases). The germline V and J ends were trimmed by 6 bases and 5 bases, with 8 bases remaining between them. The CDR3 runs to 11 residues. Per the germline V gene, CDR1 is MDHEN and CDR2 is SYDVKM. In nucleotides, the CDR3 is TGTGCCAGCAGCATCAGGGACGAGCAGTACTTC. Protein product: CASSIRDEQYF.

V is TRBV6-1 and J is TRBJ1-1; D is possibly TRBD1 (5 bases). This CDR3 is 11 amino acids long. V was shortened by 7 bases and J by 6 bases, with 9 bases between the two germline ends. CDR1 and CDR2 from the germline V gene are MNHNS and SASEGT. This chain's CDR3 is CASIWGPEAFF. DNA for the CDR3: TGTGCCAGCATCTGGGGCCCTGAAGCTTTCTTT.

The chain has TRBV7-2 and TRBJ2-1; D is undetermined. CDR1 is SGHTA and CDR2 is FQGNSA in the germline V gene. V lost 4 bases and J lost 7, with 17 bases in between. The CDR3 is 15 amino acids. CDR3 sequence (DNA): TGTGCCAGCAGCTCGGCGAGACACAAGGCGAATGAGCAGTTCTTC. As protein: CASSSARHKANEQFF.